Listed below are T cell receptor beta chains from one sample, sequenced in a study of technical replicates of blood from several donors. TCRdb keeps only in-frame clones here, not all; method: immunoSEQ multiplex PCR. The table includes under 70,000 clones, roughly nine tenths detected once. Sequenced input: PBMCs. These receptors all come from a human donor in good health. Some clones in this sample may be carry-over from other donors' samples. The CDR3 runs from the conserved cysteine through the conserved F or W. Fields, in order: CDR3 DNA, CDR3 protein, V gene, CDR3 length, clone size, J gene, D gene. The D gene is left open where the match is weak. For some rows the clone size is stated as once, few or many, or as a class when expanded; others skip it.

TGCGCCAGCAGCCAAGTAGGGACTCCAGATACGCAGTATTTT CASSQVGTPDTQYF TRBV4-1 14 . TRBJ2-3 .
TGTGCCAGCAGTTCGGGACAGGGACATAAGGACTATGGCTACACCTTC CASSSGQGHKDYGYTF TRBV6-7 16 . TRBJ1-2 TRBD1
TGTGCCAGCAGCTTGCCGCACGGTTCACCCCTCCACTTT CASSLPHGSPLHF TRBV5-6 13 . TRBJ1-6 .
TGTGCCAGCAGCAGTCGGGACAGGCCCACCGGGGAGCTGTTTTTT CASSSRDRPTGELFF TRBV7-9 15 . TRBJ2-2 TRBD1
TGTGCCAGCAGTTTGGCGGGGCCGTACAATGAGCAGTTCTTC CASSLAGPYNEQFF TRBV27 14 . TRBJ2-1 .
TGTGCCAGCAGACGGCGGGAAGAGCAGTACTTC CASRRREEQYF TRBV6-5 11 . TRBJ2-7 .
TGTGCCAGTAGTTCCTCGGACAGGGCTAATTCACCCCTCCACTTT CASSSSDRANSPLHF TRBV19 15 . TRBJ1-6 TRBD1
TGTGCCAGCAGGCTAGGCGGGAGTAACTACGAGCAGTACTTC CASRLGGSNYEQYF TRBV6-5 14 . TRBJ2-7 TRBD2
TGCGCCAGCAGAAGAGCGGACAGACAAGAGACCCAGTACTTC CASRRADRQETQYF TRBV5-1 14 . TRBJ2-5 .
TGTGCCTGGAGGGGGGGGCGGTCGGAGGCTTTCTTT CAWRGGRSEAFF TRBV30 12 . TRBJ1-1 .
TGTGCCAGCAGTGAACCTTACCAGAATTCACCCCTCCACTTT CASSEPYQNSPLHF TRBV6-1 14 . TRBJ1-6 .
TGTGCCTGGAGTACCCCGACCGGGTCCCTCCACTTT CAWSTPTGSLHF TRBV30 12 . TRBJ1-6 .
TGTGCCATCACTGCGGGGTACGAGGGGAAGAACTATGGCTACACCTTC CAITAGYEGKNYGYTF TRBV10-3 16 . TRBJ1-2 .
TGTGCCAGCAGCTCAGGGACAGGTCGTATCGACGAGCAGTACTTC CASSSGTGRIDEQYF TRBV7-2 15 . TRBJ2-7 TRBD1
TGTGCCAGCAGCCAAGGATACAAAGCGCTCCCGTTCTTC CASSQGYKALPFF TRBV14 13 . TRBJ2-1 .
TGTGCCAGCTCACCAAAGGGGGAGACCCAGTACTTC CASSPKGETQYF TRBV18 12 . TRBJ2-5 .
TGCGCCAGCAGCCAAGAGGGTACTAGCGGGAGGAGTGGTGAGCAGTTCTTC CASSQEGTSGRSGEQFF TRBV4-3 17 . TRBJ2-1 TRBD2
TGTGCCAGCAGCCCAGGGACTAGCGGCCAAGAGACCCAGTACTTC CASSPGTSGQETQYF TRBV13 15 . TRBJ2-5 TRBD2
TGTGCCATAAAGGAGGGGTTTGGGGACACTGAAGCTTTCTTT CAIKEGFGDTEAFF TRBV10-3 14 . TRBJ1-1 .
TGTGCCAGCTCACCCGTAGCGGGAGCAGGAGAGACCCAGTACTTC CASSPVAGAGETQYF TRBV18 15 . TRBJ2-5 TRBD2
TGTGCCAGCAGCCCCCTACGTGGCGGAATAAATGAGCAGTTCTTC CASSPLRGGINEQFF TRBV7-6 15 . TRBJ2-1 .
TGCGCCAGCAGTTCTCAGACGGGAACAGGGGGCGGGGAGCAGTACTTC CASSSQTGTGGGEQYF TRBV5-1 16 . TRBJ2-7 TRBD1
TGTGCCAGCAGCTTGGGGGACCAGGGGATCGGAAACACCATATATTTT CASSLGDQGIGNTIYF TRBV5-6 16 once TRBJ1-3 .
TGTGCCAGCAGCTTAGCGCTCAGGGGGATTGACGGCTACACCTTC CASSLALRGIDGYTF TRBV7-2 15 . TRBJ1-2 TRBD1
TGTGCCAGTAGTATGGTGGGACAGGGGAGTGGCTACACCTTC CASSMVGQGSGYTF TRBV19 14 . TRBJ1-2 TRBD1
TGTGCCAGTAGTATGGACAGGGGGAGGACCGGGGAGCTGTTTTTT CASSMDRGRTGELFF TRBV19 15 . TRBJ2-2 TRBD1
TGTGCCAGCGCGGGTAGCGGGAGGGCCCTGGGCGGGGAGCTGTTTTTT CASAGSGRALGGELFF TRBV7-8 16 . TRBJ2-2 TRBD2
TGTGCCAGCAGTGAAAGTCAGGGTAGAGGCTACACCTTC CASSESQGRGYTF TRBV6-1 13 once TRBJ1-2 .